Below, 8 T cell receptor beta chains from the same sample are listed, as sequenced in a study of shared T cell receptors in the human thymus. The method was immunoSEQ multiplex PCR; TCRdb's version includes in-frame clones alone and lacks a portion of them. Counted here are about 380,000 clones, about 95% occurring once; the ten biggest clones make up approximately 0.018%. Sequencing was performed on thymocytes. These receptors all come from a human donor.

The chain recombines TRBV5-6 with TRBJ2-5; D uncertain. The CDR3 sequence is 12 residues long. Germline assignment: CDR1 SGHDT and CDR2 YYEEEE. Trimming took 1 base from V and 2 from J, leaving 3 bases between them. In DNA form, the CDR3 reads TGTGCCAGCAGCTTGTTACAAGAGACCCAGTACTTC. Protein product: CASSLLQETQYF. Drawing the rest from reference TRBV5-6 and TRBJ2-5, the complete variable domain is DAGVTQSPTHLIKTRGQQVTLRCSPKSGHDTVSWYQQALGQGPQFIFQYYEEEERQRGNFPDRFSGHQFPNYSSELNVNALLLGDSALYLCASSLLQETQYFGPGTRLLVL.

V usage is TRBV10-3 and J usage is TRBJ2-3; D not certain. This CDR3 region has 17 residues. Germline loops: CDR1 ENHRY, CDR2 SYGVKD. Trimming took 4 bases from V and 3 from J, leaving 20 bases between them. The CDR3 DNA reads TGTGCCATCAGTGCCCACCACACACTGCAGGCGACAGATACGCAGTATTTT. Its translation is CAISAHHTLQATDTQYF.

The chain has TRBV29-1 and TRBJ1-1; 9 bases align to TRBD1. Germline V lookup: CDR1 SQVTM, CDR2 ANQGSEA. The CDR3 has 15 amino acids. Germline trimming cut 2 bases from V and 2 bases from J; bases unmatched to any gene: 6. CDR3 amino acids: CSVERHRGRNTEAFF. Written as DNA, the CDR3 is TGCAGCGTTGAACGGCACAGGGGGCGAAACACTGAAGCTTTCTTT.

The genes are TRBV5-1 and TRBJ2-1; maybe TRBD2 (5 bases). The germline CDR1 and CDR2 sequences are SGHRS and YFSETQ. This CDR3 is built from 16 residues. Trimming pared 5 bases from V and 0 bases from J, leaving 15 bases between. In DNA form, the CDR3 reads TGCGCCAGCAGATCAAGCGGCCTGAGCTCCTACAATGAGCAGTTCTTC. Its protein is CASRSSGLSSYNEQFF.

The chain couples TRBV19 to TRBJ1-2, with D unresolved. The CDR3 has 13 residues. Germline-derived CDR1 and CDR2 are LNHDA and SQIVND (reference sequence). With 5 bases removed from V and 8 bases from J, the gap between germline ends came to 15 bases. For the CDR3, the DNA is TGTGCCAGTAGTCTCTGGCTAAAGGGCGGCTACACCTTC. This gives the protein CASSLWLKGGYTF.

The rearrangement uses TRBV27 and TRBJ1-1, with D hard to call. Germline V gene lookup returns CDR1 MNHEY and CDR2 SMNVEV (reference sequence). This CDR3 has 13 residues. Between the trimmed V and J ends, which lost 6 bases and 7 bases, there was a span of 15 bases. The CDR3 DNA is TGTGCCAGCAGACCGGAGAACGCACTTGAAGCTTTCTTT. Translated, it gives CASRPENALEAFF.

The chain joins TRBV5-5 to TRBJ1-1, with D unresolved. This CDR3 region has 16 residues. Germline lookup yields CDR1 SGHKS and CDR2 YYEKEE (reference sequence). V was pared by 2 bases and J by 0 bases, with 14 bases between. The CDR3 nucleotides are TGTGCCAGCAGCTTCCCCCCCCGGGGAATGAACACTGAAGCTTTCTTT. Its translation is CASSFPPRGMNTEAFF.

The chain combines TRBV7-2 with TRBJ2-5, with unresolved D. The CDR3 length is 19 residues. Trimming removed 2 bases from V and 2 bases from J, with 24 bases in between. Germline CDR1 is SGHTA and CDR2 is FQGNSA. The CDR3 bases are TGTGCCAGCAGCTTAAGTTGGTCTGGTACTAAAGGGTTACAAGAGACCCAGTACTTC. As protein: CASSLSWSGTKGLQETQYF.